Included here is one TCR beta chain sequence, with context. This clone was detected a few times. The antigen it binds to is not known. No much larger clone is present one base from it, and per-base qualities are unavailable. All of the isolated RNA was reverse transcribed with the High Capacity cDNA Reverse Transcription Kit, so expressed TCRB transcripts were sequenced. Naive, central memory and regulatory T cell samples underwent deep immunoSEQ sequencing, averaging around 4 million total reads per sample. Sorted cells were lysed in RLT buffer, and RNA was extracted using DNase-treated RNeasy Micro or Mini kits according to cell number. To prevent cross-contamination, each cell subset was processed individually, whereas patient and healthy donor samples were processed jointly. Using the immunoSEQ multiplex PCR, TCRB sequences were amplified from cDNA into 87-bp fragments spanning the CDR3 region. Amplicons were sequenced on the Illumina HiSeq platform. As for the original processing: PCR bias was computationally corrected using synthetic template baselines, reads within Hamming distance 2 were collapsed, and singletons that could not be merged were discarded. Reads were aligned to IMGT to assign V, D and J genes, CDR3 length, and insertions or deletions at six rearrangement sites. Clonotype counts were normalized to sorted cell number within each subset before computing true diversity and Gini coefficients with the tcR R package. The overlap coefficient, calculated on TCRB nucleotide sequences, was used to measure repertoire sharing. The clones in this table, taken by TCRdb from immuneACCESS, are in-frame only. Not every clone is retained; where verified, under half of the shortfall comes from an unresolved V gene, and the cause of the rest is unknown. The DNA gave D and trimming, while V, J and clone size come from that table. The sample data list roughly 170,000 clones, and about 12% of these were observed just once. The ten largest clones take up 0.62% of the sample.

This sample was taken from a study of beta chain features in type 1 diabetes (dated by TCRdb to about 2018). With respect to the entire study: Mean age, gender distribution, total cell number and subset yield were not different between patients and healthy donors. A total of 90 million to 140 million sorted cells were examined across all samples, and RNA yield correlated strongly with the number of cells per subset. In the study, recently diagnosed type 1 diabetes patients and matched healthy donors were compared on the TCRB repertoires of their sorted circulating CD4+ T cell subsets. Naive and central memory subsets were obtained from all 30 or so donors, but regulatory and stem cell-like memory subsets were isolated from only 8 patients and roughly eight healthy donors. The study at large found these results: Only small numbers of individuals were included in the HLA sub-analyses, which left unresolved whether HLA type had any influence on TCRB rearrangement. Naive, central memory and regulatory TCRB repertoires appeared to be more alike among patients than among healthy donors. Because cDNA was sequenced instead of genomic DNA, highly expressing activated cells could be over-represented, though the groups showed no difference in activation or CD3 levels. Type 1 diabetes patients showed a moderate but significant shortening of TCRB CDR3 length in all four CD4+ subsets. Fewer insertions and more nucleotide deletions at VDJ recombination sites were observed in patients with type 1 diabetes, implying thymic rearrangement abnormalities. PCR might favor shorter templates, but patient and control samples were amplified and corrected together, so any skew would affect both groups equally.

Each donor gave one peripheral blood draw, roughly 120 mL on average, collected into heparinised tubes. Naive, central memory, regulatory and stem cell-like memory CD4+ T cells were sorted on a BD FACSAria II using a panel including CD45RO, CCR7, CD25, CD127, CD95 and CD27. Purity was above 95% for every sorted population. PBMCs were isolated immediately by Lymphoprep density gradient centrifugation and stained directly without culture. So that batch effects would be minimized, each experiment stained and sorted samples in pairs, pairing one healthy donor with one patient. The sequenced sample consisted of central memory CD4+ T cells from blood. The sequence came from a young woman in good health.

CDR3 region: CASSILGGQAYGYTF. The nucleotides read TGTGCCAGCAGCATCCTGGGGGGACAGGCCTATGGCTACACCTTC. The rearranged segments are TRBV11-2 and TRBJ1-2, with 8 middle bases fitting TRBD1. Clipping removes 5 bases from V and 4 bases from J, with 9 as the unmatched junction base count. Taken from the germline V gene, the CDR1 and CDR2 loops are SGHAT and FQNNGV. Inclusive of the bounding cysteine and phenylalanine, the CDR3 is 15 residues long. The sequence is cut down to CDR3 DNA, 45 bases in frame from base 1.